This TCR beta chain was profiled in a study of shared clonotypes between healthy human individuals. CDR3 length: 13 residues. The V gene lost 7 bases and the J gene lost 3 bases, with 10 bases spanning the gap. Germline-derived CDR1 and CDR2 are SGHVS and FQNEAQ. Study-wide findings and caveats: Researchers sampled only blood; tissue repertoires likely differ.

Assay used: immunoSEQ multiplex PCR; TCRdb lists only in-frame clones, some missing. The table has about 2,200,000 clones, roughly 91% seen once. Notes on this clone: Its antigen is not known.

As defined, naive CD8 cells were CD45RO-negative and positively selected for CCR7, with terminally differentiated effector memory CD45RA+ cells excluded. Specimen: naive CD8+ T cells from PBMCs. The gene calls are TRBV7-8 and TRBJ1-5; D is possibly TRBD1 (6 bases). This receptor was obtained from a man between 18 and 35 years old in good health. Some clones in this sample may be carry-over from other donors' samples. This CDR3 is CASKGEYNQPQHF. The CDR3 bases are TGTGCCAGCAAGGGGGAGTACAATCAGCCCCAGCATTTT.